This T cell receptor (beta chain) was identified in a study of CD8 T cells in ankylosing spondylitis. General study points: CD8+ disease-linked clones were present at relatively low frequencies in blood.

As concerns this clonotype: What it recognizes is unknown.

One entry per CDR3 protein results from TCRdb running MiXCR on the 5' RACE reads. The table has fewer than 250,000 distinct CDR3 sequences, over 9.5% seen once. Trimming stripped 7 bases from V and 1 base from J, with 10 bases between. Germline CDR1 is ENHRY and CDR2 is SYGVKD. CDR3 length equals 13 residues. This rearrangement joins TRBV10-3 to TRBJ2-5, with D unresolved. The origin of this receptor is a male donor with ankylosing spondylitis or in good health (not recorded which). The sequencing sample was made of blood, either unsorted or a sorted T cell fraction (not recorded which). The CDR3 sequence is CAITPGLQETQYF. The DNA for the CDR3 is TGTGCCATCACCCCGGGTCTCCAAGAGACCCAGTACTTC.